The clone carrying this T cell receptor beta chain turned up a few times. This sample was taken from a study of CD8 T cells in Susac syndrome. An amount of RNA that ranged from about 0.45 to 1 ug was reverse transcribed with random hexamers. TCRdb fed the immunoSEQ multiplex PCR reads into MiXCR, producing one record per CDR3 protein. The data contain approximately 120,000 distinct CDR3 sequences, 80% to 95% of them singletons. The CDR3 has 12 amino acids. CDR1 is GTSNPN, CDR2 SVGIG, per germline (reference sequence). Trimming took off 5 bases at V and 5 bases at J, with 12 bases between the two ends.

The receptor comes from a human donor with multiple sclerosis. The chain links TRBV30 to TRBJ1-1; D not certain. The source material was CD8+ T cells from PBMCs. The DNA for the CDR3 is TGTGCCTGGTCGACGGGTAGAACTGAAGCTTTCTTT. It is translated as CAWSTGRTEAFF.